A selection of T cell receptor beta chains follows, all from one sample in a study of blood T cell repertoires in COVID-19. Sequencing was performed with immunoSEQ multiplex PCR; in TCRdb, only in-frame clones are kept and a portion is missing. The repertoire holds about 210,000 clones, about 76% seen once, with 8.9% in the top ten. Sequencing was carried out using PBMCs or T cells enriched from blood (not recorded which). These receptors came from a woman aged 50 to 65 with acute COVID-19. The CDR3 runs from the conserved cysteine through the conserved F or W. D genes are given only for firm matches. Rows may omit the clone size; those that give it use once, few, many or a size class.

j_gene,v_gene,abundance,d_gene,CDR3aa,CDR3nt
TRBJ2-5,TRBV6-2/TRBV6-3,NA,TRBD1,CASSQDREKGYF,TGTGCCAGCAGTCAGGACAGGGAGAAGGGGTACTTC
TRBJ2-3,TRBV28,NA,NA,CASSFQGSDTQYF,TGTGCCAGCAGTTTTCAGGGATCAGATACGCAGTATTTT
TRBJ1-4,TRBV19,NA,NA,CASTMGGIEKLFF,TGTGCCAGTACGATGGGAGGGATTGAAAAACTGTTTTTT
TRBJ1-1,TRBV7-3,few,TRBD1,CASSARQGRTEAFF,TGTGCCAGCAGCGCTAGACAGGGGAGGACTGAAGCTTTCTTT
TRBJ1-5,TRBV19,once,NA,CASRLEGGSNQPQHF,TGTGCCAGTAGACTGGAGGGAGGTAGCAATCAGCCCCAGCATTTT
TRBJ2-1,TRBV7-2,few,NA,CASSSRPGNEQFF,TGTGCCAGCAGCTCGCGCCCAGGAAATGAGCAGTTCTTC
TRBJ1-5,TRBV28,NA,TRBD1,CASSDPGGYQPQHF,TGTGCCAGCAGTGATCCAGGGGGCTATCAGCCCCAGCATTTT
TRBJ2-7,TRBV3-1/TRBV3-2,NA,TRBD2,CASSQAGGGRYEQYF,TGTGCCAGCAGCCAAGCGGGGGGTGGTAGATACGAGCAGTACTTC
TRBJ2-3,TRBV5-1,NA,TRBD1,CASSQGQGPRTDTQYF,TGCGCCAGCAGCCAGGGACAGGGACCTCGTACAGATACGCAGTATTTT
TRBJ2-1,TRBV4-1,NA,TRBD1,CASSQGQGNYNEQFF,TGCGCCAGCAGCCAAGGACAGGGGAACTACAATGAGCAGTTCTTC
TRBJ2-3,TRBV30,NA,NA,CAWNRLADTQYF,TGTGCCTGGAATAGACTGGCAGATACGCAGTATTTT
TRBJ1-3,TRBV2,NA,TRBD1,CASSVQGFTGNTIYF,TGTGCCAGCAGCGTACAGGGGTTCACAGGAAACACCATATATTTT
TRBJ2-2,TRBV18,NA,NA,CASSPGTPEGKDGELFF,TGTGCCAGCTCACCCGGGACTCCGGAGGGGAAGGACGGGGAGCTGTTTTTT
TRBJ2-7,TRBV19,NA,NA,CASSIDMASVYEQYF,TGTGCCAGTAGTATAGATATGGCTAGCGTGTACGAGCAGTACTTC
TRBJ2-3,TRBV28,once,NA,CASSSTREIADTQYF,TGTGCCAGCAGCTCCACACGGGAAATCGCAGATACGCAGTATTTT
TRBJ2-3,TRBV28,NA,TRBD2,CASSLRASGSYDTQYF,TGTGCCAGCAGTTTACGGGCTAGCGGGAGTTATGATACGCAGTATTTT
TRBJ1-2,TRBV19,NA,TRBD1,CASSIPQGADGYTF,TGTGCCAGTAGTATACCACAGGGGGCGGATGGCTACACCTTC
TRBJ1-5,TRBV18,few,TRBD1,CASSPVETGGSQHF,TGTGCCAGCTCACCAGTGGAAACAGGGGGGTCCCAGCATTTT
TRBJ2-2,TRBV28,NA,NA,CASRSGLNTGELFF,TGTGCCAGCAGATCAGGGTTGAACACCGGGGAGCTGTTTTTT
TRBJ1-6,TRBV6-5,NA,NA,CASSYQGSSYNSPLHF,TGTGCCAGCAGTTACCAGGGAAGCTCCTATAATTCACCCCTCCACTTT
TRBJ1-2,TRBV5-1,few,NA,CASSADHVPPNYGYTF,TGCGCCAGCAGCGCAGATCACGTTCCCCCTAACTATGGCTACACCTTC
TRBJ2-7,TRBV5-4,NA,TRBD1,CASSLVGTGIYEQYF,TGTGCCAGCAGCTTGGTTGGGACAGGGATATACGAGCAGTACTTC
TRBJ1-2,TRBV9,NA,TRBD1,CASSAQTGLFDGYTF,TGTGCCAGCAGCGCCCAGACAGGGCTGTTCGATGGCTACACCTTC
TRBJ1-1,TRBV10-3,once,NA,CAISEAGSSTEAFF,TGTGCCATCAGTGAGGCAGGGTCGAGCACTGAAGCTTTCTTT
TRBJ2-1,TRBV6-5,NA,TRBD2,CASNPVSGSRDEQFF,TGTGCCAGCAATCCCGTTAGCGGGAGTAGGGATGAGCAGTTCTTC
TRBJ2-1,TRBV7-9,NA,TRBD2,CASSYLSGRVYNEQFF,TGTGCCAGCAGCTACCTTAGCGGGAGGGTCTACAATGAGCAGTTCTTC